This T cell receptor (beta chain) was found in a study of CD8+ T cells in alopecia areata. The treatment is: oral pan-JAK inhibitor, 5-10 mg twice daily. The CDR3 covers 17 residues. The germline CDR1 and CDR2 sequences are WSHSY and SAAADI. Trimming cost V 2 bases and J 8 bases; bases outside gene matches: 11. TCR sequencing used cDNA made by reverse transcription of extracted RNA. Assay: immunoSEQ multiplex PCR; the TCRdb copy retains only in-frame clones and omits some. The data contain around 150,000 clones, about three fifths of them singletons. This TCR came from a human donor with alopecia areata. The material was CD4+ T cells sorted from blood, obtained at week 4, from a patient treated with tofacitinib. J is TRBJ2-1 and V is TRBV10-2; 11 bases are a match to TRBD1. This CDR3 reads CASSEPSPDRGRHEQFF. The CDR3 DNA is TGCGCCAGCAGTGAGCCGAGCCCGGACAGGGGGCGACATGAGCAGTTCTTC.